These 23 T cell receptor beta chains came from one sample sequenced in a study of blood T cells in healthy people across ages. For the second PCR, which ran for about 7 to 11 cycles, a sample-barcoded 5' primer and a J-beta primer mix were used. MiXCR, run by TCRdb on the 5' RACE reads, gives a single entry per CDR3 protein. The table shows roughly 1.7 million distinct CDR3 sequences, with about 32% occurring only once. Sequencing input: blood. Every receptor here comes from a woman aged 25-40 years in good health.

The CDR3 nucleotides are TGCAGTGCTAGAGTCTCCTGGGGGGTCGGTCAGCCCCAGCATTTT. It is translated as CSARVSWGVGQPQHF. This chain uses TRBV20-1 with TRBJ1-5; D is perhaps TRBD1 (5 bases). The germline V gene has CDR1 DFQATT and CDR2 SNEGSKA (reference sequence). Trimming took off 1 base at V and 6 bases at J, with 16 bases between the two ends. CDR3 length equals 15 residues.

This chain links TRBV27 with TRBJ1-1; possible D gene TRBD1, 5 bases. The germline gives CDR1 MNHEY, CDR2 SMNVEV (reference sequence). This CDR3 contains 16 residues. Trimming pared 0 bases from V and 4 bases from J, leaving 15 bases between. CDR3 sequence: CASSLSRDPFRTEAFF. CDR3 DNA: TGTGCCAGCAGTTTATCCCGGGACCCCTTCCGCACTGAAGCTTTCTTT.

This clonotype was seen a few times. The chain joins TRBV12-3 or TRBV12-4 to TRBJ1-2; weak D call: TRBD1 (5 bases). The CDR3 spans 14 residues. Trimming pared 6 bases from V and 8 bases from J, leaving 19 bases between. The chain's CDR3 is CASSPTSGLMGYTF. CDR3 nucleotides: TGTGCCAGCAGCCCCACCTCAGGGCTTATGGGCTACACCTTC.

This clonotype has more than one count but fewer than ten. The V and J genes are TRBV5-6 and TRBJ2-1, with 11 bases lining up with TRBD2. V trimming: 4 bases; J trimming: 6 bases; junction bases outside the gene matches: 24. The CDR3 consists of 21 residues. Germline CDR1 reads SGHDT; CDR2 reads YYEEEE. Written as DNA, the CDR3 is TGTGCCAGCAGCCCCCGCCTGGGGTTAGCGGGGGGGACCGGTGACGGCAATGAGCAGTTCTTC. Protein: CASSPRLGLAGGTGDGNEQFF.

This clonotype has only a few counts. The chain employs TRBV24-1 and TRBJ1-2, with D possibly TRBD1 on 6 matching bases. This CDR3 is 13 amino acids long. Germline-derived CDR1 and CDR2 are KGHDR and SFDVKD. The V end was cut by 0 bases, the J end by 8 bases, with 9 bases between. CDR3 protein: CATSDLTGNGYTF. CDR3 DNA sequence: TGTGCCACCAGTGATTTGACAGGGAACGGCTACACCTTC.

This clonotype was picked up a small number of times. The chain has TRBV5-4 and TRBJ2-5; D uncertain. The V gene lost 0 bases and the J gene lost 5 bases, with 8 bases spanning the gap. The CDR3 has 13 residues. Germline V gene lookup returns CDR1 SGHNT and CDR2 YYREEE (reference sequence). For the CDR3, the DNA is TGTGCCAGCAGCTTGGGCCAGATGGAGACCCAGTACTTC. It is translated as CASSLGQMETQYF. Full variable domain (rest looked up from reference TRBV5-4 and TRBJ2-5): ETGVTQSPTHLIKTRGQQVTLRCSSQSGHNTVSWYQQALGQGPQFIFQYYREEENGRGNFPPRFSGLQFPNYSSELNVNALELDDSALYLCASSLGQMETQYFGPGTRLLVL.

This sequence joins TRBV7-9 and TRBJ2-7, with 7 positions matching TRBD2. V lost 5 bases, J lost 2 bases, and 9 bases stayed unmatched. There are 15 residues in the CDR3. Germline values: CDR1 SEHNR, CDR2 FQNEAQ (reference sequence). Written as DNA, the CDR3 is TGTGCCAGCAGCCCTAGAGCGGGATTCACCTACGAGCAGTACTTC. It translates to CASSPRAGFTYEQYF.

This clonotype was counted at least ten times. J is TRBJ2-1 and V is TRBV29-1; D tentatively fits TRBD1 or TRBD2 (5 bases each). CDR3 length: 11 residues. The V gene lost 7 bases and the J gene lost 6 bases, with 10 bases spanning the gap. Germline values: CDR1 SQVTM, CDR2 ANQGSEA. The CDR3 loop reads CSGGYRNEQFF. The CDR3 DNA is TGCAGCGGGGGGTATCGCAATGAGCAGTTCTTC.

The rearrangement uses TRBV7-9 and TRBJ2-1; 8 nucleotides agree with TRBD1. This CDR3 is 13 amino acids long. CDR1 is SEHNR and CDR2 is FQNEAQ in the germline V gene (reference sequence). V lost 4 bases to trimming and J lost 8 bases; unmatched junction nucleotides: 4. CDR3 DNA sequence: TGTGCCAGCAGCTCGCAGGGGGCGGATGAGCAGTTCTTC. It specifies CASSSQGADEQFF.

In its sample, this clonotype was seen a few times. The rearrangement joins TRBV20-1 to TRBJ2-3; tentatively, D is TRBD1 (6 bases). Trimming took off 3 bases at V and 2 bases at J, with 12 bases between the two ends. The CDR3 sequence is 14 residues long. Germline values: CDR1 DFQATT, CDR2 SNEGSKA (reference sequence). The CDR3 DNA sequence: TGCAGTGCTAGTGGGGGCGGTAACACAGATACGCAGTATTTT. Amino acid sequence: CSASGGGNTDTQYF.

This clonotype came up a few times. The genes are TRBV10-3 and TRBJ2-3, with D possibly matching TRBD2 (5 bases). V lost 0 bases, J lost 7 bases, and 8 bases lay in between. Germline V gene lookup returns CDR1 ENHRY and CDR2 SYGVKD. This CDR3 is 13 amino acids long. CDR3 sequence reads: CAISESAGNTQYF. The CDR3 nucleotides are TGTGCCATCAGTGAGTCTGCCGGGAATACGCAGTATTTT.

This clonotype was picked up a small number of times. The chain uses TRBV4-1 and TRBJ2-3; no clear D. Looked up from germline, CDR1 is MGHRA and CDR2 is YSYEKL. This CDR3 spans 13 amino acids. V lost 3 bases, J lost 8 bases, and 12 bases lay in between. CDR3 sequence: CASSQDPRGTQYF. For the CDR3, the DNA is TGCGCCAGCAGCCAGGACCCACGCGGTACGCAGTATTTT.

The chain combines TRBV5-6 with TRBJ2-5, with 9 bases lining up with TRBD1. CDR3 size: 15 residues. Trimming removed 3 bases from V and 4 bases from J; junction bases left unmatched: 7. Germline V gene sequence: CDR1 SGHDT, CDR2 YYEEEE. In nucleotides, the CDR3 is TGTGCCAGCAGCTCTCAGGGACAGGGAGGAGAGACCCAGTACTTC. This translates into CASSSQGQGGETQYF. Full variable domain (outside the CDR3, taken from reference TRBV5-6 and TRBJ2-5): DAGVTQSPTHLIKTRGQQVTLRCSPKSGHDTVSWYQQALGQGPQFIFQYYEEEERQRGNFPDRFSGHQFPNYSSELNVNALLLGDSALYLCASSSQGQGGETQYFGPGTRLLVL.

This clonotype occurred a few times. This rearrangement joins TRBV20-1 to TRBJ2-4; 9 bases align to TRBD1. The trim removed 5 bases at V and 11 bases at J, leaving 16 bases unmatched. The CDR3 spans 15 residues. Per germline, CDR1 DFQATT and CDR2 SNEGSKA (reference sequence). The CDR3 DNA follows: TGCAGTGCTTCTACCGGGACAGGGCTCGGCATTTTTCAGTACTTC. The encoded protein is CSASTGTGLGIFQYF.

Points on this clonotype: Mismatch with germline at one junction end may stem from a read error. The CDR3 loop is CASSLEYQGPSSYVQYF. The CDR3 DNA is TGTGCCAGCAGTTTAGAGTATCAGGGGCCCAGCTCCTACGTGCAGTACTTC. This sequence joins TRBV28 and TRBJ2-7, with TRBD1 as a possible D gene (6 bases). In germline, CDR1 is MDHEN, CDR2 SYDVKM. The CDR3 sequence is 17 residues long.

This chain uses TRBV30 with TRBJ1-1; D is ambiguous. The CDR3 has 12 amino acids. From germline, CDR1 is GTSNPN and CDR2 SVGIG (reference sequence). V was shortened by 3 bases and J by 4 bases, with 9 bases between the two germline ends. CDR3 bases: TGTGCCTGGAGACCTAGACTCACTGAAGCTTTCTTT. As protein: CAWRPRLTEAFF.

This clonotype showed up just a few times. The gene calls are TRBV14 and TRBJ2-5, with D perhaps matching TRBD1 or TRBD2 (5 bases each). CDR1 is SGHDN and CDR2 is FVKESK in the germline V gene. The CDR3 spans 13 residues. The germline V and J ends were trimmed by 1 base and 11 bases, with 14 bases remaining between them. In DNA, the CDR3 is TGTGCCAGCAGCCAAGGTCGGGGCTTGGAGCAGTACTTC. This gives the protein CASSQGRGLEQYF. Complete variable domain (other parts from reference TRBV14 and TRBJ2-5): EAGVTQFPSHSVIEKGQTVTLRCDPISGHDNLYWYRRVMGKEIKFLLHFVKESKQDESGMPNNRFLAERTGGTYSTLKVQPAELEDSGVYFCASSQGRGLEQYFGPGTRLLVL.

The chain recombines TRBV5-1 with TRBJ2-7, with a tentative D call TRBD2 (5 bases). Germline lookup yields CDR1 SGHRS and CDR2 YFSETQ. The CDR3 has 13 residues. V gave up 10 bases and J gave up 7 bases, with 21 bases separating them. The CDR3 region is CASRTLRTGEQYF. As DNA, the CDR3 is TGCGCCTCTAGAACGCTGAGGACGGGGGAGCAGTACTTC.

The chain is built from TRBV5-1 and TRBJ2-1, with a tentative D call TRBD2 (7 bases). The length of the CDR3 is 15 residues. CDR1 and CDR2 (germline): SGHRS, YFSETQ. Trimming removed 1 base at V and 8 bases at J, with 16 bases between. The CDR3 sequence: CASSLQGLAVDEQFF. The CDR3 region has the DNA TGCGCCAGCAGCTTGCAGGGGCTAGCGGTAGATGAGCAGTTCTTC.

Only a few counts were recorded for this clonotype. The chain carries TRBV2 and TRBJ2-4; D is unresolved. The germline V gene encodes CDR1 SNHLY and CDR2 FYNNEI. The CDR3 length is 14 residues. Trimming removed 7 bases at V and 11 bases at J, with 21 bases between. This CDR3 is CASNIPGPFAFQYF. DNA for the CDR3: TGTGCCAGCAATATACCGGGCCCCTTTGCATTTCAGTACTTC.

This clonotype showed up just a few times. The gene calls are TRBV5-6 and TRBJ2-3, with 8 bases identical to TRBD1. Germline V CDR1 and CDR2: SGHDT, YYEEEE. V lost 4 bases, J lost 1 base, and 8 bases stayed unmatched. The CDR3 has 16 amino acids. CDR3 DNA: TGTGCCAGCAGCCCCTGGACAGGGACGGGCACAGATACGCAGTATTTT. It specifies CASSPWTGTGTDTQYF.

To note about this clonotype: One end of the junction does not line up with germline, which may come from a read error. The chain carries TRBV20-1 and TRBJ1-4; D perhaps matches TRBD1 (5 bases). There are 14 residues in the CDR3. Looked up from germline, CDR1 is DFQATT and CDR2 is SNEGSKA (reference sequence). The CDR3 DNA reads as TGCAGTGCTATCGGACACTTTTCTAATAAAAAACTGTTTTTT. Translated: CSAIGHFSNKKLFF.

This clonotype was seen more than once but under ten times. The V call is TRBV9, the J call TRBJ2-1, with 8 bases fitting TRBD2. This CDR3 is built from 15 residues. Germline V gene sequence: CDR1 SGDLS, CDR2 YYNGEE. J was trimmed by 6 bases and V by 1 base; bases with no gene match: 6. The DNA of the CDR3 is TGTGCCAGCAGCGTATCCAGCGGGAGAACCAATGAGCAGTTCTTC. Its protein product is CASSVSSGRTNEQFF.